Shown below are 3 T cell receptor beta chains from a single sample sequenced in a study of OX40 agonist ivuxolimab in advanced cancers. Sequencing was performed with immunoSEQ multiplex PCR; in TCRdb, only in-frame clones are kept and a portion is missing. The data show 90,000 or so clones, around nine tenths seen once. The specimen was CD4+ or CD8+ T cells sorted from blood, collected in a trial of the OX40 agonist ivuxolimab. Receptors were obtained from an adult with an advanced solid tumor such as melanoma, head and neck, liver or kidney cancer.

The J gene is TRBJ2-2, the V gene TRBV9; no clear D gene. V shed 0 bases and J shed 8 bases, with 11 bases lying between them. CDR1 is SGDLS and CDR2 is YYNGEE in the germline V gene. The CDR3 has 14 residues. CDR3 in amino acids: CASSVAPDGGELFF. CDR3 coding DNA: TGTGCCAGCAGCGTAGCCCCGGACGGAGGGGAGCTGTTTTTT.

This chain joins TRBV19 and TRBJ2-7; D gene ambiguous. Looked up from germline, CDR1 is LNHDA and CDR2 is SQIVND (reference sequence). This CDR3 contains 13 residues. The V and J ends lost 5 bases and 3 bases respectively, with 11 bases between them. The CDR3 DNA is TGTGCCAGTAGTGAGGCGGCAGACTACGAGCAGTACTTC. Its translation is CASSEAADYEQYF. The complete variable domain, with remaining parts taken from reference TRBV19 and TRBJ2-7, reads DGGITQSPKYLFRKEGQNVTLSCEQNLNHDAMYWYRQDPGQGLRLIYYSQIVNDFQKGDIAEGYSVSREKKESFPLTVTSAQKNPTAFYLCASSEAADYEQYFGPGTRLTVT.

This chain uses TRBV5-1 with TRBJ2-3; 9 positions agree with TRBD2. This CDR3 is 16 amino acids long. With V trimmed by 4 bases and J by 3 bases, 9 bases remained unmatched. CDR1 is SGHRS and CDR2 is YFSETQ in the germline V gene. CDR3 loop: CASSRGMTSGTDTQYF. Written as DNA, the CDR3 is TGCGCCAGCAGCCGAGGTATGACTAGCGGAACAGATACGCAGTATTTT.